This T cell receptor (beta chain) came from a study of blood T cell repertoires in COVID-19. Trimming removed 0 bases from V and 1 base from J, with 6 bases in between. The CDR3 totals 14 residues. CDR1 SGHDT and CDR2 YYEEEE come from the germline V gene. Produced via immunoSEQ multiplex PCR; TCRdb's table is partial and in-frame only. The sample lists fewer than 200,000 clones, around four fifths occurring once. In this sample, this clone turned up many times. The chain carries TRBV5-6 and TRBJ2-3; D possibly corresponds to TRBD1 (5 bases). The material sequenced was PBMCs or T cells enriched from blood (not recorded which). This TCR came from a woman aged 45-59 years in a cohort exposed to, infected with or recovered from COVID-19 (not recorded which). CDR3 protein: CASSLGRGTDTQYF. CDR3 DNA: TGTGCCAGCAGCTTGGGCAGGGGCACAGATACGCAGTATTTT. Based on the CDR3 plus reference TRBV5-6 and TRBJ2-3, the full variable domain is DAGVTQSPTHLIKTRGQQVTLRCSPKSGHDTVSWYQQALGQGPQFIFQYYEEEERQRGNFPDRFSGHQFPNYSSELNVNALLLGDSALYLCASSLGRGTDTQYFGPGTRLTVL.